The source of this T cell receptor beta chain is a study of blood T cells in healthy people across ages. This clonotype was recorded a few times. V was trimmed by 1 base and J by 6 bases, leaving 13 bases between them. The CDR3 contains 14 residues. The germline CDR1 and CDR2 sequences are SGHTA and FQGNSA. A second PCR, run for roughly 7 to 12 cycles, used a sample-barcoded 5' primer plus a J-beta primer mix. Every cDNA molecule carried a tag from a template-switch adaptor bearing 12 random nucleotides. TCRdb ran MiXCR on the 5' RACE reads and lists one entry per CDR3 protein. Of hundreds of thousands of distinct CDR3 sequences listed, 21% were seen once; the top ten hold more than 3%.

Specimen: blood. This receptor was identified in a man between 65 and 85 years old in good health. The chain joins TRBV7-2 to TRBJ2-7; D gene ambiguous. The CDR3 sequence is CASSLDPNPGEQYF. The CDR3 DNA sequence: TGTGCCAGCAGCTTAGATCCGAACCCTGGCGAGCAGTACTTC.